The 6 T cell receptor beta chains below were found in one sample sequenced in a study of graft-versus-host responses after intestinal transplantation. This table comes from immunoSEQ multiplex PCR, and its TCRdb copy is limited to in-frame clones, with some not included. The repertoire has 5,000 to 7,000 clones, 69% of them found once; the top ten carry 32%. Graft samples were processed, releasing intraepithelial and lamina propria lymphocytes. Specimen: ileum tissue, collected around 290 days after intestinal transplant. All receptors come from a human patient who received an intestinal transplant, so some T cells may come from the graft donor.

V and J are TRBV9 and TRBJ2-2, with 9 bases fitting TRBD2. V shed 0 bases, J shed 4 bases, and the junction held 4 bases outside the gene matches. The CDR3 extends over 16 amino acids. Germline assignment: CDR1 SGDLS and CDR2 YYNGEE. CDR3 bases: TGTGCCAGCAGCGTAGGTAGCGGGAGCTTCACCGGGGAGCTGTTTTTT. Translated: CASSVGSGSFTGELFF.

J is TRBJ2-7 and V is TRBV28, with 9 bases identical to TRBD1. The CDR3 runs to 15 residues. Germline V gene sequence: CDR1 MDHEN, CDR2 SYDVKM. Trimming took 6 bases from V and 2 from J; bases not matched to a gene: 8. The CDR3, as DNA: TGTGCCAGCAGCGGTTTGGGACAGGGCGCCTACGAGCAGTACTTC. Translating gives CASSGLGQGAYEQYF.

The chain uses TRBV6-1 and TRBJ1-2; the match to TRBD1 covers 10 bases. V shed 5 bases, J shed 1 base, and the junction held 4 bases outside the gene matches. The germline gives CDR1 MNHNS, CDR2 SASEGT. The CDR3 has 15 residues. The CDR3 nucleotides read TGTGCCAGCAGTATGCGGACAGGGGGTAACTATGGCTACACCTTC. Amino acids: CASSMRTGGNYGYTF.

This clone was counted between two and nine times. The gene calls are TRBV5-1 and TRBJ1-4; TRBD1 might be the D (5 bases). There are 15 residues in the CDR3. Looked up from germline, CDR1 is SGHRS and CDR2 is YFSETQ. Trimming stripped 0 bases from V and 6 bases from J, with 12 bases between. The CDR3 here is CASSLAGTDDEKLFF. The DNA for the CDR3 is TGCGCCAGCAGCTTGGCCGGGACGGATGATGAAAAACTGTTTTTT.

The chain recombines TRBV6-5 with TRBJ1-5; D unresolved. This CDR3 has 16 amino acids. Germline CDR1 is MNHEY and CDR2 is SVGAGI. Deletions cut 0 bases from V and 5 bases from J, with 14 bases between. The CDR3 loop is CASSYSMVRSYQPQHF. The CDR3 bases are TGTGCCAGCAGTTACTCGATGGTCAGGTCATATCAGCCCCAGCATTTT.

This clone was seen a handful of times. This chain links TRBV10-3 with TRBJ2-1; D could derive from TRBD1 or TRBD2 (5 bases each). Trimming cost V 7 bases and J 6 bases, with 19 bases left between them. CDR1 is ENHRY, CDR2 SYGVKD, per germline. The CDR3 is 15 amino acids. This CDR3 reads CAITTGPAPSNEQFF. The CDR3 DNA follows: TGTGCCATCACAACGGGACCGGCCCCGTCCAATGAGCAGTTCTTC.